A selection of T cell receptor beta chains follows, all from one sample in a study of blood T cell repertoires in COVID-19. Sequenced by immunoSEQ multiplex PCR; TCRdb stores in-frame clones only, minus some. Seen here are some 170,000 clones, around four fifths observed once, and the top ten hold about a tenth. The sequenced material came from peripheral blood. Source of these receptors: a woman of 80 years or more with active or convalescent COVID-19. Each CDR3 is given with its conserved first and last residue. The D gene is left open where the match is weak. Only part of the rows carry a size: once, few, many, or a class if the clone is expanded.

v_gene: TRBV27; j_gene: TRBJ2-6; abundance: once; len: 15; d_gene: .; CDR3nt: TGTGCCAGCAGTCTTTCAGGTGCTGGGGCCAACGTCCTGACTTTC; CDR3aa: CASSLSGAGANVLTF
v_gene: TRBV9; j_gene: TRBJ2-1; abundance: .; len: 14; d_gene: TRBD2; CDR3nt: TGTGCCAGCAGCGTCGCTAGCGGCTGGGATGAGCAGTTCTTC; CDR3aa: CASSVASGWDEQFF
v_gene: TRBV6-5; j_gene: TRBJ2-1; abundance: once; len: 15; d_gene: .; CDR3nt: TGTGCCAGCAGCCGGAGCGGGACACCTTACAATGAGCAGTTCTTC; CDR3aa: CASSRSGTPYNEQFF
v_gene: TRBV5-6; j_gene: TRBJ2-7; abundance: .; len: 12; d_gene: .; CDR3nt: TGTGCCAGCAGCTTGGGGCTGTACGAGCAGTACTTC; CDR3aa: CASSLGLYEQYF
v_gene: TRBV19; j_gene: TRBJ1-1; abundance: few; len: 14; d_gene: .; CDR3nt: TGTGCCAGTAGTACGGCAGGGTCGAGCACTGAAGCTTTCTTT; CDR3aa: CASSTAGSSTEAFF
v_gene: TRBV4-3; j_gene: TRBJ1-6; abundance: once; len: 12; d_gene: .; CDR3nt: TGCGCCAGCAGCCCCGGGGGGGCTGCACTCCACTTT; CDR3aa: CASSPGGAALHF
v_gene: TRBV7-2; j_gene: TRBJ2-3; abundance: .; len: 17; d_gene: TRBD2; CDR3nt: TGTGCCAGCAGCTTAGTGGGACTAGCGGGGGGCGCAGATACGCAGTATTTT; CDR3aa: CASSLVGLAGGADTQYF
v_gene: TRBV7-9; j_gene: TRBJ2-3; abundance: .; len: 15; d_gene: .; CDR3nt: TGTGCCAGCAGCTTAGCCGGCGGTAGCACAGATACGCAGTATTTT; CDR3aa: CASSLAGGSTDTQYF
v_gene: TRBV6-5; j_gene: TRBJ2-1; abundance: .; len: 15; d_gene: .; CDR3nt: TGTGCCAGCAGCCAAAACCTAGCCGGCTACAATGAGCAGTTCTTC; CDR3aa: CASSQNLAGYNEQFF
v_gene: TRBV12-3/TRBV12-4; j_gene: TRBJ1-2; abundance: .; len: 13; d_gene: .; CDR3nt: TGTGCCTCGGGGGGCAGCTCTAACTATGGCTACACCTTC; CDR3aa: CASGGSSNYGYTF
v_gene: TRBV6-5; j_gene: TRBJ1-5; abundance: .; len: 14; d_gene: TRBD1; CDR3nt: TGTGCCAGCAGGTACCGGACAGGGCCCCAGCCCCAGCATTTT; CDR3aa: CASRYRTGPQPQHF
v_gene: TRBV7-9; j_gene: TRBJ2-3; abundance: .; len: 16; d_gene: .; CDR3nt: TGTGCCAGCACCATTCGGAGGTCGGTCTCCCCAGATACGCAGTATTTT; CDR3aa: CASTIRRSVSPDTQYF
v_gene: TRBV3-1/TRBV3-2; j_gene: TRBJ1-1; abundance: .; len: 18; d_gene: TRBD1; CDR3nt: TGTGCCAGCAGCCCCCGAACCGCTCCAGGGGGCGCACCCACTGAAGCTTTCTTT; CDR3aa: CASSPRTAPGGAPTEAFF
v_gene: TRBV11-2; j_gene: TRBJ2-2; abundance: .; len: 13; d_gene: .; CDR3nt: TGTGCCAGCGTCGGACAAAGCACCGGGGAGCTGTTTTTT; CDR3aa: CASVGQSTGELFF
v_gene: TRBV7-2; j_gene: TRBJ2-3; abundance: .; len: 15; d_gene: .; CDR3nt: TGTGCCAGCAGCTTAGACGGGTCAAGCACAGATACGCAGTATTTT; CDR3aa: CASSLDGSSTDTQYF
v_gene: TRBV12-3/TRBV12-4; j_gene: TRBJ1-5; abundance: .; len: 13; d_gene: .; CDR3nt: TGTGCCAGCAGTTTCAGAGGGAGTCAGCCCCAGCATTTT; CDR3aa: CASSFRGSQPQHF
v_gene: TRBV6-5; j_gene: TRBJ1-2; abundance: .; len: 14; d_gene: TRBD1; CDR3nt: TGTGCCAGCAGCATACCGGGACAGGGGAATGGCTACACCTTC; CDR3aa: CASSIPGQGNGYTF
v_gene: TRBV27; j_gene: TRBJ2-7; abundance: .; len: 17; d_gene: TRBD1; CDR3nt: TGTGCCAGCAGTTTATTCTTGAGGGGGCAGGGGATCTACGAGCAGTACTTC; CDR3aa: CASSLFLRGQGIYEQYF
v_gene: TRBV18; j_gene: TRBJ1-3; abundance: .; len: 15; d_gene: .; CDR3nt: TGTGCCAGCTCACCACCAGGGGCCTCTGGAAACACCATATATTTT; CDR3aa: CASSPPGASGNTIYF
v_gene: TRBV11-2; j_gene: TRBJ1-1; abundance: once; len: 12; d_gene: .; CDR3nt: TGTGCCAGCAGCTTCCACGGGAATGAAGCTTTCTTT; CDR3aa: CASSFHGNEAFF
v_gene: TRBV21-1; j_gene: TRBJ1-5; abundance: .; len: 17; d_gene: .; CDR3nt: TGTGCCAGCAGCAAACTCTTAAAATCAGGGCCGGATCAGCCCCAGCATTTT; CDR3aa: CASSKLLKSGPDQPQHF
v_gene: TRBV6-5; j_gene: TRBJ2-5; abundance: .; len: 14; d_gene: .; CDR3nt: TGTGCCAGCAGTCCCCGTGGGGGCGGGGAGACCCAGTACTTC; CDR3aa: CASSPRGGGETQYF
v_gene: TRBV9; j_gene: TRBJ2-7; abundance: .; len: 15; d_gene: .; CDR3nt: TGTGCCAGCAGCCCAACCGCGGGGTTACGCTACGAGCAGTACTTC; CDR3aa: CASSPTAGLRYEQYF
v_gene: TRBV3-1/TRBV3-2; j_gene: TRBJ2-1; abundance: .; len: 15; d_gene: TRBD2; CDR3nt: TGTGCCAGCAGCCGAGTAGCGGGGGCCAACAATGAGCAGTTCTTC; CDR3aa: CASSRVAGANNEQFF
v_gene: TRBV6-2/TRBV6-3; j_gene: TRBJ1-3; abundance: .; len: 14; d_gene: .; CDR3nt: TGTGCCAGCAGCCCGGGACTGTACGGAAACACCATATATTTT; CDR3aa: CASSPGLYGNTIYF
v_gene: TRBV7-9; j_gene: TRBJ2-1; abundance: once; len: 15; d_gene: TRBD1; CDR3nt: TGTGCCAGCAGCGTTGGACAGGAGCCGACAAATGAGCAGTTCTTC; CDR3aa: CASSVGQEPTNEQFF
v_gene: TRBV5-4; j_gene: TRBJ2-1; abundance: .; len: 14; d_gene: .; CDR3nt: TGTGCCAGCAGCTTGGGAGGACTATACAATGAGCAGTTCTTC; CDR3aa: CASSLGGLYNEQFF
v_gene: TRBV10-3; j_gene: TRBJ2-5; abundance: .; len: 11; d_gene: .; CDR3nt: TGTGCCATCGGGGGGCAAGAGACCCAGTACTTC; CDR3aa: CAIGGQETQYF
v_gene: TRBV25-1; j_gene: TRBJ2-1; abundance: once; len: 17; d_gene: TRBD2; CDR3nt: TGTGCCAGCAGTGATAGCGGGGGGCTTACCTCCAACAATGAGCAGTTCTTC; CDR3aa: CASSDSGGLTSNNEQFF
v_gene: TRBV3-1/TRBV3-2; j_gene: TRBJ1-2; abundance: .; len: 13; d_gene: .; CDR3nt: TGTGCCAGCAGCTCGGCCCAGGGTTATGGCTACACCTTC; CDR3aa: CASSSAQGYGYTF
v_gene: TRBV9; j_gene: TRBJ2-1; abundance: .; len: 17; d_gene: TRBD1; CDR3nt: TGTGCCAGCAGCGTAGGGCCCGCGTCAGGGGGTGGCGATGAGCAGTTCTTC; CDR3aa: CASSVGPASGGGDEQFF
v_gene: TRBV6-5; j_gene: TRBJ1-5; abundance: .; len: 14; d_gene: .; CDR3nt: TGTGCCAGCAGTTACTCTGAACAGAATCAGCCCCAGCATTTT; CDR3aa: CASSYSEQNQPQHF